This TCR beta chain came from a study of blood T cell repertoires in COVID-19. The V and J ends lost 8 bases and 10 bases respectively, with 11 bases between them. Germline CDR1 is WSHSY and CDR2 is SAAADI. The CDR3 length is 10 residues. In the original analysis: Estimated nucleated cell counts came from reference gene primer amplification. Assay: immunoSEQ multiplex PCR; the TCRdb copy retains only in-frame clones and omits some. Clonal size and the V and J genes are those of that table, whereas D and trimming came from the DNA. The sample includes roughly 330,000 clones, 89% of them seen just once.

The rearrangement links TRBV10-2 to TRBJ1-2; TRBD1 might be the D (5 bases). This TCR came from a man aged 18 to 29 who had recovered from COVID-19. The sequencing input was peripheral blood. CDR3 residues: CASGRQNYTF. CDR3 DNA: TGCGCCAGCGGTCGACAGAACTACACCTTC.